The entry that follows covers one T cell receptor beta chain sequence. What it recognizes is unknown. This sample was taken from a study of CD8 T cells in ankylosing spondylitis. Study findings and constraints: There was a TCR beta motif, made of fewer than 10 highly homologous variants, that appeared characteristic of ankylosing spondylitis blood. Earlier studies detected some motif variants in reactive arthritis synovial fluid and blood. Clones linked to disease were reported to show significant enrichment in matched ankylosing spondylitis synovial fluid. In peripheral blood, disease-linked CD8+ clones occurred at relatively low frequencies.

Trimming removed 3 bases from V and 7 bases from J; junction bases left unmatched: 8. Germline CDR1 is SGDLS and CDR2 is YYNGEE. The CDR3 consists of 14 residues. TCR beta libraries were made by quantitative 5'-RACE with molecular barcodes. TCRdb ran MiXCR on the 5' RACE reads and lists one entry per CDR3 protein. The table includes about 540,000 distinct CDR3 sequences, more than 9.5% detected once. The specimen was blood, either unsorted or a sorted T cell fraction (not recorded which). This clonotype originated in a male donor with ankylosing spondylitis. The chain couples TRBV9 to TRBJ2-3; 7 nucleotides line up with TRBD1. The CDR3 loop reads CASSERQGSHTQYF. CDR3 DNA sequence: TGTGCCAGCAGCGAACGACAGGGATCACATACGCAGTATTTT.